The sequence of this TCR beta chain was determined in a study of CD8 T cells in ankylosing spondylitis. Findings of the study overall: Typical of ankylosing spondylitis blood, it appeared, was a TCR beta motif of roughly eight highly homologous variants.

CDR1 is SEHNR, CDR2 FQNEAQ, per germline (reference sequence). The CDR3 is 15 residues long. Trimming cost V 7 bases and J 2 bases; bases outside gene matches: 5. MiXCR, applied by TCRdb to the 5' RACE reads, yields one record per CDR3 protein. The sample gives 100,000 to 150,000 distinct CDR3 sequences, 17% of which show up once; roughly a third is in the top ten. Comments on this clonotype: No antigen is known for it.

The chain uses TRBV7-9 and TRBJ2-2, with 9 bases that match TRBD1. Sequencing input: blood, either unsorted or a sorted T cell fraction (not recorded which). The TCR sequence derives from a male donor with ankylosing spondylitis. DNA for the CDR3: TGTGCCAGCAAGACAGGGGGACTAAACACCGGGGAGCTGTTTTTT. It specifies CASKTGGLNTGELFF.